This entry is about one T cell receptor (beta chain). The antigen remains undetermined. One end of the junction is discordant with germline, which a read error may explain. Data came from immunoSEQ multiplex PCR; TCRdb stores just in-frame clones and leaves some out. The sample contains about 20,000 clones, roughly 70% of which appear only once. Unexposed donor CD4+ T cells date from 2011-2018, before the COVID-19 pandemic. Isolation of CD4+ T cells took place after approximately eleven days in culture. Unexposed-donor CD4+ T cells were probed with SARS-CoV-2 S/N and four cold-coronavirus spikes, cells permitting. This specimen belongs to a study of CD4 T cells in relation to SARS-CoV-2 and coronaviruses. Study at large: The negative reference was HIV-1 Nef peptide pool or peptide-free culture.

The CDR3 is 14 residues long. Germline CDR1 MNHEY, CDR2 SVGEGT. Sequenced input: CD4+ T cells from PBMCs, cultured in vitro. The sequence was obtained from a human donor in good health. The J gene is TRBJ1-6, the V gene TRBV6-2 or TRBV6-3; the D gene is possibly TRBD1 (5 bases). The CDR3 loop reads CASSYSGNRPNARF. The DNA for the CDR3 is TGTGCCAGCAGTTACTCGGGGAACAGGCCCAACGCGCGCTTT.